This TCR beta chain originates from a study of early T cells in non-severe SARS-CoV-2 infection. Study in general: Unsorted whole blood bulk RNA was sequenced, with unpaired chains.

A remark on this clonotype: Its matching antigen is unknown.

Findings of the study overall: Using VDJdb, the matching emphasized anti-spike CD8 responses while missing private and CD4 specificities.

The TCR library protocol attached unique molecular identifiers to the individual cDNA molecules. TCRdb re-called the 5' RACE reads with MiXCR, one entry per CDR3 protein. The data hold approximately 97,000 distinct CDR3 sequences, with under 15% observed a single time. The CDR3 is 13 residues long. V was shortened by 3 bases and J by 6 bases, with 12 bases between the two germline ends. Material: whole blood. The chain carries TRBV12-3 or TRBV12-4 and TRBJ2-7; D gene unclear. This sequence originates from an adult who was a healthcare worker with PCR-confirmed SARS-CoV-2 infection or an uninfected control (not recorded which). CDR3 loop: CASSLWDQSEQYF. The CDR3 region has the DNA TGTGCCAGCAGTTTGTGGGATCAGAGCGAGCAGTACTTC.